Sequencing of this T cell receptor (beta chain) was carried out in a study of T cell responses to AZD1222 COVID-19 vaccine. Points on this clone: The antigen remains undetermined.

Study-wide points: Donor demographics were predominantly white British with a female majority; clonal diversity may be underestimated. As reported, nearly half of all spike-specific TCRs target variant regions that are unmutated.

The CDR3 spans 14 residues. CDR1 MNHEY and CDR2 SVGEGT come from the germline V gene. The V end lost 2 bases, the J end lost 0 bases, and 7 bases lay between the germline ends. Assay: immunoSEQ multiplex PCR; the TCRdb copy retains only in-frame clones and omits some. The sample lists 150,000 or so clones, 80% to 95% occurring once. The source material was peripheral blood, sampled 28 days after the second AZD1222 dose. This receptor was taken from an adult who received the AZD1222 COVID-19 vaccine. This chain links TRBV6-2 or TRBV6-3 with TRBJ1-2; D is uncertain. As DNA, the CDR3 is TGTGCCAGCAGTTACCAGTCTACTAACTATGGCTACACCTTC. Its protein is CASSYQSTNYGYTF.